This TCR beta chain is drawn from a study of blood T cell repertoires in COVID-19. TCRdb's table, derived via immunoSEQ multiplex PCR, lists solely in-frame clones and lacks some. The sample contains more than 55,000 clones, approximately 80% of which appear only once. The V and J ends lost 0 bases and 4 bases respectively, with 17 bases between them. CDR1 is SGHNT and CDR2 is YYREEE in the germline V gene (reference sequence). The CDR3 runs 16 residues. The sequenced material came from peripheral blood. The sequence was obtained from a woman older than 75 with acute or convalescent COVID-19. V gene TRBV5-4 combines with J gene TRBJ2-7, with D perhaps matching TRBD1 (5 bases). The CDR3 spells CASSLVDGIKGYEQYF. In DNA form, the CDR3 reads TGTGCCAGCAGCTTGGTGGACGGAATCAAGGGGTACGAGCAGTACTTC. Looking up the rest from reference TRBV5-4 and TRBJ2-7 gives the full variable domain: ETGVTQSPTHLIKTRGQQVTLRCSSQSGHNTVSWYQQALGQGPQFIFQYYREEENGRGNFPPRFSGLQFPNYSSELNVNALELDDSALYLCASSLVDGIKGYEQYFGPGTRLTVT.